The 5 T cell receptor beta chains in this list originate from one sample, sequenced in a study of response to subunit inactivated influenza vaccine (dated by TCRdb to 2016 to 2018). Libraries were prepared through RT-PCR. Sequenced on an Illumina HiSeq 2500. In-frame beta chains were kept once TCRdb had trimmed the public reads at Q25 with fastp and called clones with MiXCR. Rows matching on CDR3 protein sequence are summarized as one entry with the most common DNA and genes. In this sample the table shows 500,000 to 600,000 distinct CDR3 sequences, about 15% of which occur a single time. The ten largest clones represent less than 4% of the sample. The material was CD4+ T cells sorted from PBMCs, obtained around 25 months after vaccination. The source of these receptors is a man aged 45 to 75 who received an inactivated influenza vaccine. Donor details come from another sample of the same person, matched by shared clones.

In its sample, this clonotype was seen many times. The chain is built from TRBV29-1 and TRBJ1-1; the D gene is possibly TRBD1 (5 bases). The length of the CDR3 is 13 residues. V shed 4 bases and J shed 5 bases, with 14 bases lying between them. CDR1 SQVTM and CDR2 ANQGSEA come from the germline V gene. CDR3 sequence (DNA): TGCAGCGTTGGACAGCCGGGGTTAACTGAAGCTTTCTTT. This translates into CSVGQPGLTEAFF. Supplemented by reference TRBV29-1 and TRBJ1-1, the full variable domain reads SAVISQKPSRDICQRGTSLTIQCQVDSQVTMMFWYRQQPGQSLTLIATANQGSEATYESGFVIDKFPISRPNLTFSTLTVSNMSPEDSSIYLCSVGQPGLTEAFFGQGTRLTVV.

This clonotype was recorded many times. The genes are TRBV4-2 and TRBJ2-1, with 8 bases fitting TRBD2. Germline trimming cut 0 bases from V and 2 bases from J; bases unmatched to any gene: 6. Germline CDR1 and CDR2: LGHNA and YNFKEQ. The CDR3 length is 17 residues. CDR3 region: CASSQDFLAGPYNEQFF. The CDR3 DNA follows: TGTGCCAGCAGCCAAGATTTCCTAGCGGGCCCCTACAATGAGCAGTTCTTC.

The gene calls are TRBV5-5 and TRBJ2-7; 9 bases line up with TRBD2. Germline CDR1 is SGHKS and CDR2 is YYEKEE (reference sequence). The CDR3 sequence is 15 residues long. V trimming: 2 bases; J trimming: 0 bases; junction bases outside the gene matches: 3. CDR3 amino acids: CASSFNSGSSYEQYF. CDR3 coding DNA: TGTGCCAGCAGCTTTAATAGCGGGAGCTCCTACGAGCAGTACTTC.

The chain uses TRBV7-2 and TRBJ2-7; 7 bases align to TRBD2. Unmatched junction bases numbered 8, after V lost 0 bases and J lost 3 bases. The length of the CDR3 is 16 residues. Germline CDR1 reads SGHTA; CDR2 reads FQGNSA. In DNA, the CDR3 is TGTGCCAGCAGCTTAGCGCGGGCGGGAGAGGGCTACGAGCAGTACTTC. Protein sequence: CASSLARAGEGYEQYF. Using reference TRBV7-2 and TRBJ2-7 for the parts outside the CDR3, the full variable domain is GAGVSQSPSNKVTEKGKDVELRCDPISGHTALYWYRQSLGQGLEFLIYFQGNSAPDKSGLPSDRFSAERTGGSVSTLTIQRTQQEDSAVYLCASSLARAGEGYEQYFGPGTRLTVT.

J is TRBJ2-7 and V is TRBV15; 10 bases are a match to TRBD2. V gave up 3 bases and J gave up 3 bases; unmatched junction bases: 5. This CDR3 is 15 amino acids long. Germline values: CDR1 LNHNV, CDR2 YYDKDF (reference sequence). CDR3 coding DNA: TGTGCCACCAGCAGGGTAGCGGGAGGAGTCTACGAGCAGTACTTC. This gives the protein CATSRVAGGVYEQYF.